This T cell receptor beta chain was sequenced in a study of human T cells and chemical hapten exposure. About the study: 0.01% DPC was applied to the upper back in patch tests, which were read at 6 days.

The CDR3 sequence is 13 residues long. Germline loops: CDR1 MDHEN, CDR2 SYDVKM. V lost 2 bases and J lost 11, with 12 bases in between. Ten or more counts support this clonotype. Time point denoted: patch test 1, 2 weeks after DPC sensitization. The treatment is: therapeutic diphenylcyclopropenone sensitization with weekly scalp DPC. One entry per CDR3 protein results from TCRdb running MiXCR on the RACE reads. This sample has about 120,000 distinct CDR3 sequences, with roughly an eighth found just once. This sequence originates from a man between 18 and 35 years old with alopecia areata. Some clones in this sample may be carry-over from other donors' samples. The sample was whole blood, taken in connection with sensitization to the hapten diphenylcyclopropenone (DPC). The chain employs TRBV28 and TRBJ1-4; no definite D call. CDR3 residues: CASSLSSAAKLFF. The CDR3 nucleotides are TGTGCCAGCAGTTTAAGTTCCGCTGCGAAACTGTTTTTT.